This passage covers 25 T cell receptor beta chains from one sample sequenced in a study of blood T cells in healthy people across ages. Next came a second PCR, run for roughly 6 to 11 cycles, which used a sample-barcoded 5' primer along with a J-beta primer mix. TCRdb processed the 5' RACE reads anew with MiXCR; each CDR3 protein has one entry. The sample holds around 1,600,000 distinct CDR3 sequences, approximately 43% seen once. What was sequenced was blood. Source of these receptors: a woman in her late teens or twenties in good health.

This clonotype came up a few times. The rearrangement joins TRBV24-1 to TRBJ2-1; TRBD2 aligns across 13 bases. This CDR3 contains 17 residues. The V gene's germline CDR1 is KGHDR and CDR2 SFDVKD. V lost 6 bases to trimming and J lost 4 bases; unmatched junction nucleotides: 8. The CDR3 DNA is TGTGCCACCAGTCCGAGACTAGCGGGAGGACAATACAATGAGCAGTTCTTC. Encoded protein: CATSPRLAGGQYNEQFF.

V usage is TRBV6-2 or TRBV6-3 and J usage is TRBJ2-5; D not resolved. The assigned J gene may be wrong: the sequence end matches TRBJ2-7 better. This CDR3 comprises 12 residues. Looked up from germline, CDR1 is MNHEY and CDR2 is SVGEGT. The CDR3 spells CASSYRQVEQYF. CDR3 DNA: TGTGCCAGCAGTTATCGGCAGGTCGAGCAGTACTTC.

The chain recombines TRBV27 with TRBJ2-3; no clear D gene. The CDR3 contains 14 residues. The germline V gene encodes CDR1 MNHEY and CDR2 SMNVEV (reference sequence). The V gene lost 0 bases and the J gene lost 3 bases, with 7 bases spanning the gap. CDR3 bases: TGTGCCAGCAGTTTATCGGTAGCAACAGATACGCAGTATTTT. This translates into CASSLSVATDTQYF.

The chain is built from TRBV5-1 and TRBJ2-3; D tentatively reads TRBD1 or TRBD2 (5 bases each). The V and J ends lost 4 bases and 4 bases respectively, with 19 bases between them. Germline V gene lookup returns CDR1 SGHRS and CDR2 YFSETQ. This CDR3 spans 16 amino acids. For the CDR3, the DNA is TGCGCCAGCAGCACCGGGACGGTGTCGGGTCCAGATACGCAGTATTTT. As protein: CASSTGTVSGPDTQYF.

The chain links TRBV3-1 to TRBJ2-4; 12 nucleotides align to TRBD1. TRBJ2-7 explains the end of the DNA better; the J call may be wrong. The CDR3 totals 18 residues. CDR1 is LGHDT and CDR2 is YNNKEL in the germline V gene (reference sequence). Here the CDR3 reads CASSPAVNRDRGLYEQYF. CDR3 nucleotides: TGTGCCAGCAGCCCTGCCGTCAACCGGGACAGGGGGCTATACGAGCAGTACTTC.

Here the CDR3 reads CANDPTNTGELFF. As DNA, the CDR3 is TGCGCCAACGACCCGACTAACACCGGGGAGCTGTTTTTT. The V call is TRBV5-1, the J call TRBJ2-2; the D is unclear. The CDR3 contains 13 residues. Germline assignment: CDR1 SGHRS and CDR2 YFSETQ. V shed 9 bases and J shed 2 bases, with 11 bases lying between them.

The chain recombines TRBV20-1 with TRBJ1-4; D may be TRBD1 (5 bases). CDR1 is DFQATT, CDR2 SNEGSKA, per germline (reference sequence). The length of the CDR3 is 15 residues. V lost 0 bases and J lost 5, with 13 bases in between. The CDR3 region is CSARDPGGINEKLFF. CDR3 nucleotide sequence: TGCAGTGCTAGAGACCCCGGGGGGATAAATGAAAAACTGTTTTTT.

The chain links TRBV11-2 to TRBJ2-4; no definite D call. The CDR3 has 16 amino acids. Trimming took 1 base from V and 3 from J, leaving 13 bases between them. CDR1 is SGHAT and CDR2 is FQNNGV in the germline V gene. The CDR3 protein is CASSLGWSSIKNIQYF. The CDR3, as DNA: TGTGCCAGCAGCTTAGGTTGGAGCAGTATCAAAAACATTCAGTACTTC.

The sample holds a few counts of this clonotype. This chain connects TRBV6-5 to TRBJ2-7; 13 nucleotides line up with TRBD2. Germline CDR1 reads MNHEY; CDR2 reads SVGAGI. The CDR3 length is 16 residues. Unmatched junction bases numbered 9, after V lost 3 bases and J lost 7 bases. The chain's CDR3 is CASSYSGTSGIGEQYF. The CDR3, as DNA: TGTGCCAGCAGTTATTCCGGGACTAGCGGGATTGGTGAGCAGTACTTC.

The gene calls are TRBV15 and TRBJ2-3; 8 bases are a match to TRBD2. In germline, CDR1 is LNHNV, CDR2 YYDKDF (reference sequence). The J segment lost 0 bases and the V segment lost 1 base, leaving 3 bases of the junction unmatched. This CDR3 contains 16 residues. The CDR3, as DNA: TGTGCCACCAGCAGAGTGAGGACTAGCAGCACAGATACGCAGTATTTT. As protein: CATSRVRTSSTDTQYF. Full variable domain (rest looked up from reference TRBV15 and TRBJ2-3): DAMVIQNPRYQVTQFGKPVTLSCSQTLNHNVMYWYQQKSSQAPKLLFHYYDKDFNNEADTPDNFQSRRPNTSFCFLDIRSPGLGDTAMYLCATSRVRTSSTDTQYFGPGTRLTVL.

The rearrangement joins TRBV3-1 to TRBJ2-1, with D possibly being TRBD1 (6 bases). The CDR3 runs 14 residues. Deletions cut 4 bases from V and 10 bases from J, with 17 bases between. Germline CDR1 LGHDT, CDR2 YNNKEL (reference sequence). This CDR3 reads CASSPRQVAYEQFF. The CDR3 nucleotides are TGTGCCAGCAGCCCAAGACAGGTGGCCTACGAGCAGTTCTTC.

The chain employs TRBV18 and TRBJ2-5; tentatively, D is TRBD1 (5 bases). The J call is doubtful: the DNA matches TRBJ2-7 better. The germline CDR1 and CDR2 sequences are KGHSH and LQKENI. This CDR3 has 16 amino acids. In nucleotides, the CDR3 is TGTGCCAGCTCACCATCACAGGTTCCACACTCCTACGAGCAGTACTTC. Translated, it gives CASSPSQVPHSYEQYF.

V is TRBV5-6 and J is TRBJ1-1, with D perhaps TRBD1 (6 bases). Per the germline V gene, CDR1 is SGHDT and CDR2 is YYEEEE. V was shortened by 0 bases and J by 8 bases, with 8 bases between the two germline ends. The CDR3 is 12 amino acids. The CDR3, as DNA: TGTGCCAGCAGCTTGGACAGGGAGGAAGCTTTCTTT. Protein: CASSLDREEAFF.

The CDR3 bases are TGTGCCAGCAGTTCGCGCAGGGCCATGAACTATGGCTACACCTTC. Amino acid sequence: CASSSRRAMNYGYTF. This chain links TRBV12-3 or TRBV12-4 with TRBJ1-2; D possibly corresponds to TRBD1 (5 bases). CDR3 length: 15 residues. V was pared by 4 bases and J by 2 bases, with 14 bases between.

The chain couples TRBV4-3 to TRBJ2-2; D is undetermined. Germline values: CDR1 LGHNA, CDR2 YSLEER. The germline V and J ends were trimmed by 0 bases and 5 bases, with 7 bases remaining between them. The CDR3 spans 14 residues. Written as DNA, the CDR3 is TGCGCCAGCAGCCAAGAGCCGGTAACCGGGGAGCTGTTTTTT. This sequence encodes CASSQEPVTGELFF.

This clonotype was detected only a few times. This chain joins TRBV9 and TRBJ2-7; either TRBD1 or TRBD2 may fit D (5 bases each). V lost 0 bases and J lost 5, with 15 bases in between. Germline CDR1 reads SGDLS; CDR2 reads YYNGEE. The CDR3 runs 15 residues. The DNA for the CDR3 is TGTGCCAGCAGCGTAGTGGGGGACCTCCGGGACGAGCAGTACTTC. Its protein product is CASSVVGDLRDEQYF.

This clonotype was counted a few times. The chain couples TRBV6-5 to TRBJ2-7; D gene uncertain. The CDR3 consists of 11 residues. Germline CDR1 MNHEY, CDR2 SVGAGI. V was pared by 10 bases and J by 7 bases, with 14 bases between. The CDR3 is CATWAANEQYF. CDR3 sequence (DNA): TGTGCCACCTGGGCAGCCAATGAGCAGTACTTC.

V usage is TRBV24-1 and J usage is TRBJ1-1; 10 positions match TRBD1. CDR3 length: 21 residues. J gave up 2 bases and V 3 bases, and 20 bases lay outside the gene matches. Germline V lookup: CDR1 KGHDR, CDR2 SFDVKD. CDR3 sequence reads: CATSDAGTGVPRGSINTEAFF. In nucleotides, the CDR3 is TGTGCCACCAGTGATGCCGGGACAGGGGTCCCTCGGGGCTCGATTAACACTGAAGCTTTCTTT.

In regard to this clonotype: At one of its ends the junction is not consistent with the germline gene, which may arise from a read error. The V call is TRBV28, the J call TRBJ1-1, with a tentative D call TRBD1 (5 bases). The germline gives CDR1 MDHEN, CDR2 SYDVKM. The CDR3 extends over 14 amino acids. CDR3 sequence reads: CVSGDVRGRTEAFF. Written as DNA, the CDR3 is TGTGTCAGCGGGGACGTGAGGGGAAGGACTGAAGCTTTCTTT.

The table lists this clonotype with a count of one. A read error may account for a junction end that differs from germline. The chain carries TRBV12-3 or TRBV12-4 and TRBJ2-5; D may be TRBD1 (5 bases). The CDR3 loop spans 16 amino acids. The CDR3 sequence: CDSSSRVQGSQETQYF. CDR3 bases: TGTGACAGCAGTTCCCGGGTGCAGGGTTCCCAAGAGACCCAGTACTTC.

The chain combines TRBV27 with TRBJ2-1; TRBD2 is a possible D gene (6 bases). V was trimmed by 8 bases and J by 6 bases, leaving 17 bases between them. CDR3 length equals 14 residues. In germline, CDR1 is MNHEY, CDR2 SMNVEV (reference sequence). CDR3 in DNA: TGTGCCAGCGCCCCGGGGGTGGGGCTCAATGAGCAGTTCTTC. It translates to CASAPGVGLNEQFF.

The CDR3 sequence is CASSFPGRTNTEAFF. CDR3 coding DNA: TGTGCCAGCAGCTTCCCGGGACGGACTAACACTGAAGCTTTCTTT. This chain links TRBV7-3 with TRBJ1-1, with D perhaps matching TRBD1 (5 bases). The CDR3 totals 15 residues. The germline V gene has CDR1 SGHTA and CDR2 FQGTGA. V lost 3 bases to trimming and J lost 2 bases, with 13 bases between them.

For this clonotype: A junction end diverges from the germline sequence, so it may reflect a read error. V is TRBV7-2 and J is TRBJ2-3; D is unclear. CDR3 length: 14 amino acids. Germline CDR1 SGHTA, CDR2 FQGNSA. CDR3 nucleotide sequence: TGTGCCAGCAGCTTAGAAAGGGCAACAGAGACGCAGTATTTT. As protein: CASSLERATETQYF.

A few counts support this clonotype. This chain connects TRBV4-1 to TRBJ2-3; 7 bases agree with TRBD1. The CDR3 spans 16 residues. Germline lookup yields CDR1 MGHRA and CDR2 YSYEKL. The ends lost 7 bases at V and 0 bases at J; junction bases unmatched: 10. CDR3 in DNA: TGCGCCAGCAACACTCCAGGGGGTATTAGCACAGATACGCAGTATTTT. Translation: CASNTPGGISTDTQYF.

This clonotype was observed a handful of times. The CDR3 sequence is CSARPSELAWGDTQYF. CDR3 bases: TGCAGTGCTAGGCCCTCGGAACTAGCCTGGGGGGATACGCAGTATTTT. V and J are TRBV20-1 and TRBJ2-3; tentative D call: TRBD2 (6 bases). CDR1 DFQATT and CDR2 SNEGSKA come from the germline V gene (reference sequence). The length of the CDR3 is 16 residues. The V end was cut by 3 bases, the J end by 6 bases, with 22 bases between.